The 18 T cell receptor beta chains presented below share a single source sample, sequenced in a study of T-cell reconstitution after alpha-beta-depleted transplantation in children. Researchers prepared the TCRbeta library using unique molecular identifiers, the study reports. TCRdb re-derived calls from the PCR reads in MiXCR, one entry per CDR3 protein. The table shows a few hundred thousand distinct CDR3 sequences, with approximately 9.8% occurring only once. This sample comprised PBMCs from the stem cell graft donor, obtained from the stem cell graft. These receptors were collected from a human donor who donated a stem cell graft to a child with SCID.

This clonotype was seen only a few times. The J gene is TRBJ2-1, the V gene TRBV7-3; TRBD2 matches 11 bases. CDR3 length: 14 amino acids. Germline V CDR1 and CDR2: SGHTA, FQGTGA. Trimming took 4 bases from V and 8 from J; bases not matched to a gene: 4. The CDR3 protein is CASSYSGGAYEQFF. As DNA, the CDR3 is TGTGCCAGCAGCTATAGCGGGGGGGCCTATGAGCAGTTCTTC.

This chain uses TRBV4-1 with TRBJ1-2; D is unresolved. The germline gives CDR1 MGHRA, CDR2 YSYEKL. The CDR3 is made up of 15 amino acids. Trimming cost V 0 bases and J 8 bases, with 16 bases left between them. The CDR3 DNA reads as TGCGCCAGCAGCCAAGATATATTGCCAGCCTCGGGCTACACCTTC. This gives the protein CASSQDILPASGYTF.

This clonotype was detected a few times. The chain has TRBV10-3 and TRBJ2-3, with a weak D call TRBD2 (7 bases). Trimming stripped 0 bases from V and 4 bases from J, with 14 bases between. The CDR3 extends over 16 amino acids. Germline V gene sequence: CDR1 ENHRY, CDR2 SYGVKD. CDR3 nucleotide sequence: TGTGCCATCAGTGAGTCTGGGGGGGGGGCGGCAGATACGCAGTATTTT. Its translation is CAISESGGGAADTQYF.

Many counts were recorded for this clonotype. V gene TRBV5-1 combines with J gene TRBJ2-7; D tentatively fits TRBD1 or TRBD2 (5 bases each). This CDR3 has 15 residues. V dropped 0 bases and J dropped 5 bases, with 15 bases sitting between them. Germline-derived CDR1 and CDR2 are SGHRS and YFSETQ. CDR3 loop: CASSLDVRGQHEQYF. Here the CDR3 DNA reads TGCGCCAGCAGCTTGGACGTCCGGGGCCAGCACGAGCAGTACTTC.

V and J are TRBV2 and TRBJ2-3; 9 bases match TRBD2. The V segment lost 10 bases and the J segment 6 bases; nucleotides outside the gene matches: 23. CDR1 is SNHLY and CDR2 is FYNNEI in the germline V gene. This CDR3 contains 18 residues. The CDR3 nucleotides are TGTGCCATCAAGGGTGAAATAGCGGGGGCGCAAATAACTGATACGCAGTATTTT. Translation gives CAIKGEIAGAQITDTQYF.

The chain links TRBV5-1 to TRBJ2-3, with D uncertain. This CDR3 is built from 16 residues. Germline lookup yields CDR1 SGHRS and CDR2 YFSETQ. V was pared by 7 bases and J by 2 bases, with 20 bases between. This chain's CDR3 is CASRPPTAKFTDTQYF. CDR3 sequence (DNA): TGCGCCAGCCGACCCCCCACAGCAAAATTCACAGATACGCAGTATTTT.

This chain connects TRBV6-1 to TRBJ1-6; possible D gene TRBD1, 5 bases. V was trimmed by 3 bases and J by 14 bases, leaving 17 bases between them. The length of the CDR3 is 14 residues. Germline-derived CDR1 and CDR2 are MNHNS and SASEGT. Here the CDR3 DNA reads TGTGCCAGCAGTGACGGTAGGACATGGACCACCCTCCACTTT. Translation: CASSDGRTWTTLHF.

CDR3 sequence: CASSDEDRVGSEAFF. CDR3 sequence (DNA): TGTGCCAGCAGTGATGAGGACAGAGTTGGGTCTGAAGCTTTCTTT. This chain uses TRBV2 with TRBJ1-1; tentatively, D is TRBD1 (6 bases). There are 15 residues in the CDR3. The V and J ends lost 3 bases and 6 bases respectively, with 17 bases between them. The germline gives CDR1 SNHLY, CDR2 FYNNEI.

This clonotype was seen a handful of times. The chain links TRBV20-1 to TRBJ2-7, with D tentatively TRBD2 (7 bases). CDR1 DFQATT and CDR2 SNEGSKA come from the germline V gene (reference sequence). The V end was cut by 0 bases, the J end by 4 bases, with 10 bases between. The CDR3 runs 13 residues. Written as DNA, the CDR3 is TGCAGTGCTAGAGAGGGGGGGCCGTACGAGCAGTACTTC. Translated: CSAREGGPYEQYF.

The CDR3 bases are TGTGCCAGCAGCTTGGCCATCATGTCGAACACCGGGGAGCTGTTTTTT. Its translation is CASSLAIMSNTGELFF. The rearrangement joins TRBV5-6 to TRBJ2-2; D is undetermined. This CDR3 is built from 16 residues. In germline, CDR1 is SGHDT, CDR2 YYEEEE. V was shortened by 0 bases and J by 0 bases, with 9 bases between the two germline ends.

This clonotype was seen only a few times. The chain recombines TRBV7-2 with TRBJ2-3, with D hard to call. The CDR3 runs to 12 residues. Germline CDR1 reads SGHTA; CDR2 reads FQGNSA. Trimming pared 2 bases from V and 6 bases from J, leaving 6 bases between. The CDR3 DNA reads as TGTGCCAGCAGCTTAATACCGGATACGCAGTATTTT. This sequence encodes CASSLIPDTQYF.

This clonotype was counted ten times or more. The junction shows a germline mismatch at one end, possibly a read error. The chain couples TRBV5-1 to TRBJ2-3; 11 positions match TRBD2. The CDR3 totals 15 residues. Germline CDR1 reads SGHRS; CDR2 reads YFSETQ. In DNA form, the CDR3 reads TGTGCCAGCAGTCTACTAGCGGGGGGCACAGATACGCAGTATTTT. Protein: CASSLLAGGTDTQYF.

This clonotype was seen only a few times. The chain is built from TRBV5-6 and TRBJ2-6; no firm D call. This CDR3 has 15 residues. V lost 2 bases and J lost 0, with 6 bases in between. CDR1 and CDR2 from the germline V gene are SGHDT and YYEEEE. In nucleotides, the CDR3 is TGTGCCAGCAGCTTAGGTAACTCTGGGGCCAACGTCCTGACTTTC. It yields the protein CASSLGNSGANVLTF.

This clonotype was seen a few times. The chain combines TRBV10-3 with TRBJ2-7; tentatively, D is TRBD1 (6 bases). Trimming removed 2 bases from V and 0 bases from J, with 11 bases in between. CDR3 length equals 15 residues. The germline gives CDR1 ENHRY, CDR2 SYGVKD. Here the CDR3 reads CAISEPTGRSYEQYF. The CDR3 nucleotides are TGTGCCATCAGTGAGCCGACAGGCCGCTCCTACGAGCAGTACTTC.

This clonotype was counted ten times or more. J is TRBJ2-7 and V is TRBV7-9; 7 bases fit TRBD1. This CDR3 has 14 amino acids. Germline CDR1 reads SEHNR; CDR2 reads FQNEAQ (reference sequence). Losses at the gene ends were 3 bases for V and 0 bases for J; bases not matched to a gene: 2. CDR3 region: CASSLTGPSYEQYF. The DNA for the CDR3 is TGTGCCAGCAGCTTGACAGGGCCCTCCTACGAGCAGTACTTC.

This clonotype was seen a few times. This chain joins TRBV7-2 and TRBJ2-7; D not certain. CDR1 is SGHTA, CDR2 FQGNSA, per germline. Trimming left V 5 bases short and J 5 bases short, with 10 bases between. The CDR3 has 12 residues. The CDR3 region has the DNA TGTGCCAGCAGCCCCCGAGTGGACGAGCAGTACTTC. Amino acid sequence: CASSPRVDEQYF. Full variable domain (remainder filled in from reference TRBV7-2 and TRBJ2-7): GAGVSQSPSNKVTEKGKDVELRCDPISGHTALYWYRQSLGQGLEFLIYFQGNSAPDKSGLPSDRFSAERTGGSVSTLTIQRTQQEDSAVYLCASSPRVDEQYFGPGTRLTVT.

This clonotype turned up a few times. The chain uses TRBV12-3 or TRBV12-4 and TRBJ2-7; 8 nucleotides align to TRBD1. V was pared by 6 bases and J by 3 bases, with 7 bases of the junction left unmatched. This CDR3 comprises 14 residues. The CDR3 nucleotides read TGTGCCAGCAGCCAGGGGGCCCCCTTCTACGAGCAGTACTTC. Translated, it gives CASSQGAPFYEQYF.

The CDR3 loop reads CASSYSLTLLTGYTF. The CDR3 bases are TGTGCCAGCAGTTACTCCTTGACTCTCCTGACCGGCTACACCTTC. The chain couples TRBV6-5 to TRBJ1-2; D gene unclear. V shed 0 bases and J shed 8 bases, with 16 bases lying between them. Per germline, CDR1 MNHEY and CDR2 SVGAGI. This CDR3 comprises 15 residues.